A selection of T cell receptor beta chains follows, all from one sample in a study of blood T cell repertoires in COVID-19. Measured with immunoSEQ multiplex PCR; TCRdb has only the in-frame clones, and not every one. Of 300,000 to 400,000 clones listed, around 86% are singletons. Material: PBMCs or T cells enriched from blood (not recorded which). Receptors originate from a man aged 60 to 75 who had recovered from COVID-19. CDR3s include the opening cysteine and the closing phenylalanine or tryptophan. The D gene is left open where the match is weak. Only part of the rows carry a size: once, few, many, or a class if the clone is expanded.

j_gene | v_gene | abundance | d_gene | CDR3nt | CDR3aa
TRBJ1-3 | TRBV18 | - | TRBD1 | TGTGCCAGCTCACCGGGGACAGCCGGAAACACCATATATTTT | CASSPGTAGNTIYF
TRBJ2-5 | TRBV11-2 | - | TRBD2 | TGTGCCAGCAGCGAAACTAGCGGTAACCAAGAGACCCAGTACTTC | CASSETSGNQETQYF
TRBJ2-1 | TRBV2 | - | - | TGTGCCAGCAGTGAGTATTACCAGGGGAATGAGCAGTTCTTC | CASSEYYQGNEQFF
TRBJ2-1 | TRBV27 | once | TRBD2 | TGTGCCAGCAGTCGCGGGGGCTCCTACAATGAGCAGTTCTTC | CASSRGGSYNEQFF
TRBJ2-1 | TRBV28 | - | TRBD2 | TGTGCCAGCGCCAGTAGCGGGAGGGCTGGGGAGCAGTTCTTC | CASASSGRAGEQFF
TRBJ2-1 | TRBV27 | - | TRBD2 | TGTGCCAGCAGACTAACTAGCGGGAGGTACAATGAGCAGTTCTTC | CASRLTSGRYNEQFF
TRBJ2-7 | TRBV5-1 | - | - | TGCGCCAGCAGGCCATCGAACTACGAATACGAGCAGTACTTC | CASRPSNYEYEQYF
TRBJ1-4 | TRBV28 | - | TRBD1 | TGTGCCAGCAGTCCACCACAGGGGAAGGGGTCGGCAACTAATGAAAAACTGTTTTTT | CASSPPQGKGSATNEKLFF
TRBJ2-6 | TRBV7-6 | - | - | TGTGCCAGCAGCTTAGTGGCGGGGTCAGGGGCCAACGTCCTGACTTTC | CASSLVAGSGANVLTF
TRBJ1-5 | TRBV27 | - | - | TGTGCCTCCCGGGGGAAGGGAGGTGGCAATCAGCCCCAGCATTTT | CASRGKGGGNQPQHF
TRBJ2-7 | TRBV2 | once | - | TGTGCCAGCAGTGATTCAAGCCACTCCTACGAGCAGTACTTC | CASSDSSHSYEQYF
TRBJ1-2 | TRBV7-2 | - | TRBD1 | TGTGCCAGCAGCTTCAAGACAGGGGATACCTATGGCTACACCTTC | CASSFKTGDTYGYTF
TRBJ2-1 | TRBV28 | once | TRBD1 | TGTGCCTCTACTCAGGACAGGGTCCATGAGCAGTTCTTC | CASTQDRVHEQFF
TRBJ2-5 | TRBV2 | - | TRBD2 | TGTGCCAGGGCCGGTACTAGCGGGAGTAGGGAGACCCAGTACTTC | CARAGTSGSRETQYF
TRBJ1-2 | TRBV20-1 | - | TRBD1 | TGCAGTGTCGGGACAGGCTCCGGCTACACCTTC | CSVGTGSGYTF